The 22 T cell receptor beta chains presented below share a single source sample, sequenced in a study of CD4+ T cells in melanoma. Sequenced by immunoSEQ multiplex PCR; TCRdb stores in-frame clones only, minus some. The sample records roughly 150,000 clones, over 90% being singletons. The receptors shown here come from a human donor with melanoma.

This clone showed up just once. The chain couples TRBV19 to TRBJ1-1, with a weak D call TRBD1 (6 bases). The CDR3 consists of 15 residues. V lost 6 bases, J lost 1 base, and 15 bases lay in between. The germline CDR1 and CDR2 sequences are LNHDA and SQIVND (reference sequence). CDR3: CASSSLGGGNTEAFF. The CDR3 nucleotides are TGTGCCAGTAGCTCCTTAGGGGGGGGGAACACTGAAGCTTTCTTT.

CDR3 in amino acids: CASSLAQEAFF. CDR3 coding DNA: TGTGCCAGCAGCTTGGCACAGGAAGCTTTCTTT. This chain joins TRBV5-5 and TRBJ1-1, with D unclear. V was cut by 0 bases and J by 8 bases, with 5 bases left in between. The CDR3 sequence is 11 residues long. Germline V gene data show CDR1 as SGHKS and CDR2 as YYEKEE (reference sequence).

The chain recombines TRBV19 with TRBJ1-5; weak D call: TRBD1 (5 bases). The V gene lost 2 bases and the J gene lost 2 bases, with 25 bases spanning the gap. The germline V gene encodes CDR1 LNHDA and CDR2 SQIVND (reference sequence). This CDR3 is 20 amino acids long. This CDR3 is CASSITASGSAAWGNQPQHF. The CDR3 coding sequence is TGTGCCAGTAGTATAACCGCGTCAGGGAGTGCGGCTTGGGGCAATCAGCCCCAGCATTTT.

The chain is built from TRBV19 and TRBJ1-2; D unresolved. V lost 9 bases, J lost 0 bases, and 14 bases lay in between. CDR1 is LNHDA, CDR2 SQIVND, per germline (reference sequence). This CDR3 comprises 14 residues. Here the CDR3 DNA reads TGTGCCAGCAGCCTCAAGAGAGCTAACTATGGCTACACCTTC. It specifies CASSLKRANYGYTF.

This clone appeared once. CDR3 loop: CASSLGGLGGNQPQHF. The CDR3 region has the DNA TGTGCCAGCAGCTTGGGGGGCCTAGGCGGCAATCAGCCCCAGCATTTT. The chain employs TRBV5-6 and TRBJ1-5; possibly TRBD1 for D (5 bases). The CDR3 is 16 residues long. The V gene's germline CDR1 is SGHDT and CDR2 YYEEEE. V was trimmed by 0 bases and J by 2 bases, leaving 12 bases between them.

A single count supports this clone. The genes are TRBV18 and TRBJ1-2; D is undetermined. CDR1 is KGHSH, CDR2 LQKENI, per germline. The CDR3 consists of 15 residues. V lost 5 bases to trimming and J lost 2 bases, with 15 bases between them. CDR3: CASSESLDDNYGYTF. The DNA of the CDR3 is TGTGCCAGCTCAGAAAGCTTGGACGACAACTATGGCTACACCTTC.

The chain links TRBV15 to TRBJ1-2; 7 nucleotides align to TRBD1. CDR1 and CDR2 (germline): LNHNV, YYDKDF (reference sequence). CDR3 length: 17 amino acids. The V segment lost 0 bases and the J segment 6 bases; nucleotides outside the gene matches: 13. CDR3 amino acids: CATSRDLVQGLVDGYTF. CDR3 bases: TGTGCCACCAGCAGAGATCTGGTACAGGGGTTAGTTGATGGCTACACCTTC.

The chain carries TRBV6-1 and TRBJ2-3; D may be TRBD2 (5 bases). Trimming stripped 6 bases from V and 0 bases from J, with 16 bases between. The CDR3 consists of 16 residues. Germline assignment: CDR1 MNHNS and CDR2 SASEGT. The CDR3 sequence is CASSETVASSTDTQYF. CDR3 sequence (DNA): TGTGCCAGCAGCGAAACGGTAGCGTCTAGCACAGATACGCAGTATTTT.

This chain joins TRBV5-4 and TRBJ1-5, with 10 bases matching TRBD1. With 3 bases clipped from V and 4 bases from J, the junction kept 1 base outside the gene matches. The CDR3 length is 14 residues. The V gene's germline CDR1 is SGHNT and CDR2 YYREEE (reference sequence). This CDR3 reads CASSSGQGNQPQHF. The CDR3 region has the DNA TGTGCCAGCAGCTCGGGACAGGGGAATCAGCCCCAGCATTTT.

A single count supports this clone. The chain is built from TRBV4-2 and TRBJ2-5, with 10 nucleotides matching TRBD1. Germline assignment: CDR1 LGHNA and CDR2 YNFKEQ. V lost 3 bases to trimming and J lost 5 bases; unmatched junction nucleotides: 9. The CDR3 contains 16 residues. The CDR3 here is CASSHGDRGSGETQYF. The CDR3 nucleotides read TGTGCCAGCAGCCACGGGGACAGGGGCTCCGGGGAGACCCAGTACTTC.

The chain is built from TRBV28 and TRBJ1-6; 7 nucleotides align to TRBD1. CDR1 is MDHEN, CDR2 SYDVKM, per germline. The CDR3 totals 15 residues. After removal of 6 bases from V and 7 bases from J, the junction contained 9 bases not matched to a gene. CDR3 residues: CASRELDRTNSPLHF. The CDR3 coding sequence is TGTGCCAGCAGGGAGCTGGACAGGACAAATTCACCCCTCCACTTT. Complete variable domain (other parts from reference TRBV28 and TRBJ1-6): DVKVTQSSRYLVKRTGEKVFLECVQDMDHENMFWYRQDPGLGLRLIYFSYDVKMKEKGDIPEGYSVSREKKERFSLILESASTNQTSMYLCASRELDRTNSPLHFGNGTRLTVT.

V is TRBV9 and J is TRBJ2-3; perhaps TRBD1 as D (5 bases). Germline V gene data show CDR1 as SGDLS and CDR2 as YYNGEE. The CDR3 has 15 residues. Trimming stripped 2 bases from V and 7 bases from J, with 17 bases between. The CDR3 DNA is TGTGCCAGCAGCGTGACCCTTGGCAGGGATAATACGCAGTATTTT. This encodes CASSVTLGRDNTQYF.

The CDR3 region is CSASSPDTQYF. In DNA form, the CDR3 reads TGCAGTGCTAGTAGCCCAGATACGCAGTATTTT. J is TRBJ2-3 and V is TRBV20-1; D remains unclear. Looked up from germline, CDR1 is DFQATT and CDR2 is SNEGSKA (reference sequence). The CDR3 has 11 amino acids. V was cut by 3 bases and J by 4 bases, with 5 bases left in between.

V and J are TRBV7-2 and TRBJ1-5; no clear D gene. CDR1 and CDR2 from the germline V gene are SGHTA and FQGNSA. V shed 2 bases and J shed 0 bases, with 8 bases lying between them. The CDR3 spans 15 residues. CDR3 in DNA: TGTGCCAGCAGCTTACTGGGATTTAGCAATCAGCCCCAGCATTTT. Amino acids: CASSLLGFSNQPQHF.

CDR3 DNA sequence: TGTGCCAGCAGTCTATCAGGACGGGCTGGTTCACCCCTCCACTTT. Translating gives CASSLSGRAGSPLHF. J is TRBJ1-6 and V is TRBV25-1; D remains ambiguous. This CDR3 spans 15 amino acids. Germline V gives CDR1 MGHDK, CDR2 SYGVNS. Trimming stripped 5 bases from V and 9 bases from J, with 17 bases between.

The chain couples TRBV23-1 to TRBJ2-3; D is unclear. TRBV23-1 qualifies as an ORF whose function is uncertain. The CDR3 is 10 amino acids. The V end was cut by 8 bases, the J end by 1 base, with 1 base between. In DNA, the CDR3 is TGCGCCAGCTGCACAGATACGCAGTATTTT. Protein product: CASCTDTQYF.

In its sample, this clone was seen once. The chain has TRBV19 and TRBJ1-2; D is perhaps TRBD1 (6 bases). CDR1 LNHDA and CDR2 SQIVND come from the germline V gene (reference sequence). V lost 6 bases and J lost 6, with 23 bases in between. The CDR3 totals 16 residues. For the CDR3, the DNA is TGTGCCAGTAGATACTCCATAATTAGGGGGGCGGATGGCTACACCTTC. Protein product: CASRYSIIRGADGYTF.

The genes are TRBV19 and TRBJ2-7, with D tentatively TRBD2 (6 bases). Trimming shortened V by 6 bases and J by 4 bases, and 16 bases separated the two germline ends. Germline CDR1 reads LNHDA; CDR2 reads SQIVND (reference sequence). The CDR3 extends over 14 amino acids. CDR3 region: CASRPAGREYEQYF. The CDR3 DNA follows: TGTGCCAGTAGACCCGCGGGGAGAGAGTACGAGCAGTACTTC.

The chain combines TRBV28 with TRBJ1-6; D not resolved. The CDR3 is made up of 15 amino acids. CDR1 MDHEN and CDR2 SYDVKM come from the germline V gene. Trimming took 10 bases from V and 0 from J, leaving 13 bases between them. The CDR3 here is CATNKPSSYNSPLHF. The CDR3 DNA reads TGTGCCACCAATAAGCCGAGCTCCTATAATTCACCCCTCCACTTT.

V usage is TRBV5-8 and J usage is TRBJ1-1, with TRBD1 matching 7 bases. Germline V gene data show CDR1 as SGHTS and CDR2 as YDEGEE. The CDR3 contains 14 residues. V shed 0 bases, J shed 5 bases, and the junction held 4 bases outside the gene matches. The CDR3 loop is CASSLGTGATEAFF. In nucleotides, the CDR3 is TGTGCCAGCAGCTTGGGGACAGGTGCTACTGAAGCTTTCTTT. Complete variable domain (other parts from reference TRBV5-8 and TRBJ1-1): EAGVTQSPTHLIKTRGQQATLRCSPISGHTSVYWYQQALGLGLQFLLWYDEGEERNRGNFPPRFSGRQFPNYSSELNVNALELEDSALYLCASSLGTGATEAFFGQGTRLTVV.

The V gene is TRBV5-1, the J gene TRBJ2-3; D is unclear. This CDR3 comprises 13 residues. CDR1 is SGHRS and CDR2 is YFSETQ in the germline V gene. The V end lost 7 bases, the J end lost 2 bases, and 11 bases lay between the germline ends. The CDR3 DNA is TGCGCCAGCGCGCAGGCCGACACAGATACGCAGTATTTT. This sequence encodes CASAQADTDTQYF.

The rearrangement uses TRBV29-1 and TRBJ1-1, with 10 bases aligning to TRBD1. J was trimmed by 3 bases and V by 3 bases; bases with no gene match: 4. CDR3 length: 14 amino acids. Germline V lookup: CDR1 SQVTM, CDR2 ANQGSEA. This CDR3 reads CSVEGGQGYTEAFF. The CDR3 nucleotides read TGCAGCGTTGAGGGGGGACAGGGGTACACTGAAGCTTTCTTT. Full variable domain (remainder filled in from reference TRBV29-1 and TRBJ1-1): SAVISQKPSRDICQRGTSLTIQCQVDSQVTMMFWYRQQPGQSLTLIATANQGSEATYESGFVIDKFPISRPNLTFSTLTVSNMSPEDSSIYLCSVEGGQGYTEAFFGQGTRLTVV.